One sample yielded the 17 T cell receptor beta chains listed below, sequenced in a study of CD8 T cells in Susac syndrome. RNA was extracted with the RNeasy kit, and a quantity of roughly 0.5 to 1 ug was reverse transcribed using random hexamers. TCRdb reprocessed the immunoSEQ multiplex PCR reads with MiXCR, giving one entry per CDR3 protein. The sample has some 100,000 distinct CDR3 sequences, about 95% seen once; the top ten hold approximately 0.3%. The sequencing sample was made of CD8+ T cells from PBMCs. Source of these receptors: a human donor with Susac syndrome.

The genes are TRBV12-3 or TRBV12-4 and TRBJ2-5, with 7 bases identical to TRBD2. The trim removed 7 bases at V and 5 bases at J, leaving 10 bases unmatched. This CDR3 spans 14 amino acids. Written as DNA, the CDR3 is TGTGCCAGCACTAGCGGCCACCACGGGGAGACCCAGTACTTC. Amino acids: CASTSGHHGETQYF.

The chain recombines TRBV4-1 with TRBJ2-5; 9 nucleotides align to TRBD2. CDR1 is MGHRA, CDR2 YSYEKL, per germline. This CDR3 has 16 residues. V lost 5 bases, J lost 3 bases, and 10 bases stayed unmatched. In DNA form, the CDR3 reads TGCGCCAGCAGCAACCCCTCTGCGGGGGGGAAAGAGACCCAGTACTTC. Encoded protein: CASSNPSAGGKETQYF.

The chain is built from TRBV7-3 and TRBJ2-2, with 8 bases identical to TRBD2. CDR1 and CDR2 from the germline V gene are SGHTA and FQGTGA. This CDR3 has 15 amino acids. V lost 5 bases, J lost 2 bases, and 4 bases stayed unmatched. The CDR3, as DNA: TGTGCCAGCAGCCCCGGGGGGGCTAACACCGGGGAGCTGTTTTTT. Translating gives CASSPGGANTGELFF.

The chain has TRBV20-1 and TRBJ2-7; perhaps TRBD2 as D (6 bases). The V gene lost 1 base and the J gene lost 5 bases, with 15 bases spanning the gap. Germline CDR1 and CDR2: DFQATT and SNEGSKA (reference sequence). The CDR3 consists of 14 residues. CDR3 sequence: CSARAGPGRNEQYF. The CDR3 coding sequence is TGCAGTGCTAGAGCCGGGCCGGGGAGGAACGAGCAGTACTTC.

The chain joins TRBV29-1 to TRBJ2-3; 11 bases fit TRBD2. After removal of 6 bases from V and 2 bases from J, the junction contained 7 bases not matched to a gene. There are 15 residues in the CDR3. Germline values: CDR1 SQVTM, CDR2 ANQGSEA. CDR3 nucleotides: TGCAGCGTCCAACCTAGCGGGGGGATCACAGATACGCAGTATTTT. It is translated as CSVQPSGGITDTQYF.

The V and J genes are TRBV29-1 and TRBJ2-1; 8 nucleotides agree with TRBD2. Germline values: CDR1 SQVTM, CDR2 ANQGSEA. Trimming at V came to 7 bases and at J to 7 bases, leaving 15 bases not matched to a gene. The CDR3 has 15 amino acids. The CDR3 nucleotides are TGCAGCGCCTACGGGGGGGGACTAAGGACGAATGAGCAGTTCTTC. Its protein is CSAYGGGLRTNEQFF.

The chain links TRBV29-1 to TRBJ2-7, with D perhaps TRBD2 (5 bases). The CDR3 has 14 residues. Germline V CDR1 and CDR2: SQVTM, ANQGSEA. The V and J ends lost 2 bases and 7 bases respectively, with 18 bases between them. The CDR3 loop reads CSVEILEGTREQYF. The CDR3 region has the DNA TGCAGCGTTGAAATTTTAGAGGGTACCCGGGAGCAGTACTTC.

V gene TRBV3-1 combines with J gene TRBJ1-2; D call uncertain. Germline CDR1 is LGHDT and CDR2 is YNNKEL (reference sequence). The ends were cut back, 0 bases at V and 5 bases at J, with 10 bases in the middle. The CDR3 has 14 residues. CDR3 bases: TGTGCCAGCAGCCAAGATGTGGGGTTATATGGCTACACCTTC. Its protein product is CASSQDVGLYGYTF.

The rearrangement uses TRBV12-3 or TRBV12-4 and TRBJ2-3; D assignment may be TRBD1 or TRBD2 (6 bases each). The CDR3 consists of 15 residues. Trimming took 6 bases from V and 1 from J, leaving 14 bases between them. CDR3 sequence: CASSTEGVGTDTQYF. CDR3 nucleotide sequence: TGTGCCAGCAGCACGGAGGGGGTCGGCACAGATACGCAGTATTTT.

The rearrangement joins TRBV5-6 to TRBJ1-2; D unclear. The CDR3 loop spans 11 amino acids. The V end lost 4 bases, the J end lost 7 bases, and 8 bases lay between the germline ends. Germline loops: CDR1 SGHDT, CDR2 YYEEEE. The CDR3 nucleotides read TGTGCCAGCAGCACCCCCGGTGGCTACACCTTC. Translation: CASSTPGGYTF.

The V call is TRBV27, the J call TRBJ1-6; TRBD1 is a possible D gene (5 bases). V was clipped by 6 bases and J by 10 bases, with 16 bases between them. The length of the CDR3 is 14 residues. Germline V gene sequence: CDR1 MNHEY, CDR2 SMNVEV (reference sequence). The CDR3 reads CASRARDLASPLHF. The CDR3 coding sequence is TGTGCCAGCAGAGCCAGGGATTTGGCATCACCCCTCCACTTT.

The chain uses TRBV12-3 or TRBV12-4 and TRBJ2-5; D tentatively reads TRBD1 or TRBD2 (6 bases each). V lost 5 bases and J lost 4, with 14 bases in between. The CDR3 is 14 amino acids. The CDR3 region is CASSPEGGGETQYF. CDR3 DNA: TGTGCCAGCAGTCCAGAAGGGGGAGGAGAGACCCAGTACTTC.

The chain is built from TRBV20-1 and TRBJ2-5; 7 positions match TRBD2. V shed 6 bases, J shed 1 base, and the junction held 5 bases outside the gene matches. Per germline, CDR1 DFQATT and CDR2 SNEGSKA (reference sequence). This CDR3 has 13 residues. DNA for the CDR3: TGCAGTGCAATGCCTAGCGGCCAAGAGACCCAGTACTTC. Translation: CSAMPSGQETQYF.

CDR3 DNA: TGCGCCAGCAGCTCCCGGACAGGGGCGGGTGAAGCTTTCTTT. This translates into CASSSRTGAGEAFF. This rearrangement joins TRBV5-1 to TRBJ1-1, with TRBD1 matching over 9 bases. The V gene's germline CDR1 is SGHRS and CDR2 YFSETQ. The CDR3 sequence is 14 residues long. V lost 3 bases to trimming and J lost 7 bases; unmatched junction nucleotides: 7.

The rearrangement uses TRBV6-1 and TRBJ2-3; D is undetermined. The CDR3 has 11 amino acids. The ends were cut back, 11 bases at V and 1 base at J, with 7 bases in the middle. From germline, CDR1 is MNHNS and CDR2 SASEGT. This CDR3 reads CAGSRTDTQYF. The CDR3 DNA follows: TGTGCCGGATCACGCACAGATACGCAGTATTTT.

The chain carries TRBV9 and TRBJ2-3; the D gene is possibly TRBD2 (6 bases). From germline, CDR1 is SGDLS and CDR2 YYNGEE. The CDR3 totals 16 residues. Trimming shortened V by 3 bases and J by 0 bases, and 14 bases separated the two germline ends. The CDR3 reads CASSATRDSSTDTQYF. As DNA, the CDR3 is TGTGCCAGCAGCGCGACTAGGGACTCGAGCACAGATACGCAGTATTTT.

The V gene is TRBV5-1, the J gene TRBJ2-2; 7 nucleotides line up with TRBD2. J lost 5 bases, V lost 4 bases, and 8 bases had no gene match. CDR1 and CDR2 from the germline V gene are SGHRS and YFSETQ. CDR3 length: 15 amino acids. The CDR3 sequence is CASSPQTSSTGELFF. The CDR3 DNA follows: TGCGCCAGCAGCCCGCAGACTAGCAGTACCGGGGAGCTGTTTTTT. Supplemented by reference TRBV5-1 and TRBJ2-2, the full variable domain reads KAGVTQTPRYLIKTRGQQVTLSCSPISGHRSVSWYQQTPGQGLQFLFEYFSETQRNKGNFPGRFSGRQFSNSRSEMNVSTLELGDSALYLCASSPQTSSTGELFFGEGSRLTVL.